Shown below are 8 T cell receptor beta chains from a single sample sequenced in a study of T-cell reconstitution after alpha-beta-depleted transplantation in children. Unique molecular identifiers tagged the TCRbeta library. TCRdb ran MiXCR on the PCR reads and lists one entry per CDR3 protein. This table holds 610,000 or so distinct CDR3 sequences, roughly 27% found once. Sequencing used PBMCs, obtained before TCRalphabeta/CD19-depleted stem cell transplant. These receptors were taken from a boy under two years old with Wiskott-Aldrich syndrome, due to receive a stem cell transplant.

The CDR3 DNA reads as TGCAGTGCTAGTCTGGCCTACAATGAGCAGTTCTTC. It is translated as CSASLAYNEQFF. The J gene is TRBJ2-1, the V gene TRBV20-1; D is unresolved. Germline-derived CDR1 and CDR2 are DFQATT and SNEGSKA (reference sequence). V lost 3 bases to trimming and J lost 2 bases, with 5 bases between them. The CDR3 sequence is 12 residues long.

The J gene is TRBJ2-1, the V gene TRBV29-1, with D tentatively TRBD2 (6 bases). Trimming removed 0 bases at V and 4 bases at J, with 16 bases between. Germline CDR1 and CDR2: SQVTM and ANQGSEA. The CDR3 runs 16 residues. The CDR3 loop reads CSVEEGRLAYYNEQFF. The CDR3 coding sequence is TGCAGCGTTGAAGAAGGACGCCTAGCGTATTACAATGAGCAGTTCTTC.

This clonotype turned up a few times. This chain uses TRBV7-6 with TRBJ2-4; TRBD1 matches 7 bases. The CDR3 extends over 19 amino acids. V shed 4 bases, J shed 5 bases, and the junction held 20 bases outside the gene matches. Germline CDR1 SGHVS, CDR2 FNYEAQ. CDR3 sequence (DNA): TGTGCCAGCAGCTCCGACAGGGCAGGTTTCCCCAACAGCCAAAACATTCAGTACTTC. This encodes CASSSDRAGFPNSQNIQYF.

This clonotype turned up a few times. V and J are TRBV27 and TRBJ2-4; D is possibly TRBD2 (6 bases). V was pared by 2 bases and J by 0 bases, with 11 bases between. CDR1 and CDR2 from the germline V gene are MNHEY and SMNVEV (reference sequence). The CDR3 totals 16 residues. The CDR3 coding sequence is TGTGCCAGCAGTTTAGGGGGGTTATTAGCCAAAAACATTCAGTACTTC. Its translation is CASSLGGLLAKNIQYF.

This clonotype has a handful of counts. The rearrangement uses TRBV7-7 and TRBJ1-5; D gene uncertain. CDR1 and CDR2 (germline): SSHAT, FNYEAQ (reference sequence). The length of the CDR3 is 14 residues. Trimming took off 3 bases at V and 4 bases at J, with 10 bases between the two ends. The CDR3 spells CASSFHRVNQPQHF. CDR3 DNA: TGTGCCAGCAGCTTTCATCGGGTGAATCAGCCCCAGCATTTT.

The V gene is TRBV9, the J gene TRBJ2-2, with D perhaps assigned TRBD1 or TRBD2 (5 bases each). The V and J ends lost 3 bases and 0 bases respectively, with 9 bases between them. Per the germline V gene, CDR1 is SGDLS and CDR2 is YYNGEE. This CDR3 has 15 amino acids. CDR3 nucleotides: TGTGCCAGCAGCGCGAGGGGCCCGAACACCGGGGAGCTGTTTTTT. Translation gives CASSARGPNTGELFF.

The rearrangement joins TRBV29-1 to TRBJ2-3, with 16 bases that match TRBD2. J lost 4 bases, V lost 4 bases, and 11 bases had no gene match. Germline CDR1 SQVTM, CDR2 ANQGSEA. This CDR3 spans 18 amino acids. CDR3 sequence reads: CSVVPGTSGRAGADTQYF. The CDR3 nucleotides read TGCAGCGTTGTCCCCGGGACTAGCGGGAGGGCCGGGGCAGATACGCAGTATTTT.

The chain employs TRBV3-1 and TRBJ2-5, with a tentative D call TRBD2 (5 bases). The V gene's germline CDR1 is LGHDT and CDR2 YNNKEL (reference sequence). Trimming shortened V by 4 bases and J by 8 bases, and 8 bases separated the two germline ends. The CDR3 is 11 amino acids. The CDR3, as DNA: TGTGCCAGCAGCCCGGACTCAACCCAGTACTTC. Translated: CASSPDSTQYF.